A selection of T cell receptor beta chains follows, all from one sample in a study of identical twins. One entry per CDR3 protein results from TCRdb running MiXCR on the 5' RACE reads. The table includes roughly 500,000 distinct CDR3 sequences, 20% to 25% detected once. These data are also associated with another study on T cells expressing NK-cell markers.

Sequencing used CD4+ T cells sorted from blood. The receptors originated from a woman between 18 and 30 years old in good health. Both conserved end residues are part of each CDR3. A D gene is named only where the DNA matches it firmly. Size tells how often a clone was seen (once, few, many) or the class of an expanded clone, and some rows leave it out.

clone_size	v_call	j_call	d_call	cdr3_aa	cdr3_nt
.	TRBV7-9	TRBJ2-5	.	CASSSERPLGETQYF	TGTGCCAGCAGCAGTGAGCGACCCCTTGGGGAGACCCAGTACTTC
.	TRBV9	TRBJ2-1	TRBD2	CASSGGLAGGSSYNEQFF	TGTGCCAGCAGCGGGGGACTAGCGGGAGGAAGCTCCTACAATGAGCAGTTCTTC
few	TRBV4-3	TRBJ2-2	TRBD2	CASSHLSGSRTGELFF	TGCGCCAGCAGCCACCTTAGCGGGAGTAGGACCGGGGAGCTGTTTTTT
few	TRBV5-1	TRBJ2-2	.	CASSLDFTGELFF	TGTGCCAGCAGCCTCGACTTCACCGGGGAGCTGTTTTTT
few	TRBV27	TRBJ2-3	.	CASSFLAAATDTQYF	TGTGCCAGCAGTTTTCTGGCCGCGGCCACAGATACGCAGTATTTT
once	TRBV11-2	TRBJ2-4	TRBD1	CASSPGQDLLAKNIQYF	TGTGCCAGCAGCCCAGGACAGGATTTACTAGCCAAAAACATTCAGTACTTC
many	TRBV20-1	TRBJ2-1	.	CSAGLDNEQFF	TGCAGTGCTGGACTGGATAATGAGCAGTTCTTC
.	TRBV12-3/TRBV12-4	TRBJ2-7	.	CASSSPYSEQYF	TGTGCCAGCAGTTCCCCTTACTCCGAGCAGTACTTC
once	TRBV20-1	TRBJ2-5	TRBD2	CSARPIAGKETQYF	TGCAGTGCTAGACCAATAGCGGGAAAAGAGACCCAGTACTTC
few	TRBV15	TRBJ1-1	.	CATSREPGSEAFF	TGTGCCACCAGCAGAGAACCAGGGTCTGAAGCTTTCTTT
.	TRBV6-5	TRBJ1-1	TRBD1	CASSSLADRGRAFF	TGTGCCAGCAGTTCCCTCGCAGACAGGGGGCGGGCTTTCTTT
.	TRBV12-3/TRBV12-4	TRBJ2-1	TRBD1	CASNLGTGSRNEQFF	TGTGCCAGCAACCTCGGGACAGGGAGCCGAAATGAGCAGTTCTTC
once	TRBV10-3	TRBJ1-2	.	CAISVLGGEGYTF	TGTGCCATCAGTGTTTTGGGGGGTGAAGGCTACACCTTC